Following are 9 T cell receptor beta chains from one sample sequenced in a study of graft-versus-host responses after intestinal transplantation. These receptors' targets are unknown. TCRdb's copy holds only in-frame clones and misses some; the assay was immunoSEQ multiplex PCR. The sample has 130,000 to 150,000 clones; around 90% are singletons. The sequences come from unstimulated CD4+ T cells sorted from spleen or lymph node cells, collected before intestinal transplant. The source of these receptors is a human donor who received an intestinal transplant.

This clone was recorded a few times. The chain combines TRBV18 with TRBJ2-1, with 9 bases matching TRBD2. CDR3 size: 15 residues. V lost 4 bases, J lost 8 bases, and 9 bases stayed unmatched. Germline V gene sequence: CDR1 KGHSH, CDR2 LQKENI. Here the CDR3 reads CASSLKAGGPHEQFF. For the CDR3, the DNA is TGTGCCAGCTCACTCAAGGCGGGAGGGCCACATGAGCAGTTCTTC.

V and J are TRBV28 and TRBJ1-4; D possibly corresponds to TRBD1 (6 bases). Germline V lookup: CDR1 MDHEN, CDR2 SYDVKM. The ends were cut back, 6 bases at V and 8 bases at J, with 16 bases in the middle. The CDR3 is made up of 14 amino acids. The CDR3 sequence is CASRSGGRHEKLFF. In DNA, the CDR3 is TGTGCCAGCAGATCTGGGGGGCGCCACGAAAAACTGTTTTTT.

This clone was observed a single time. The J gene is TRBJ2-3, the V gene TRBV7-2; 7 bases fit TRBD2. Per germline, CDR1 SGHTA and CDR2 FQGNSA. Losses at the gene ends were 4 bases for V and 0 bases for J; bases not matched to a gene: 4. CDR3 size: 15 residues. The chain's CDR3 is CASSWASGSTDTQYF. CDR3 DNA: TGTGCCAGCAGCTGGGCTAGCGGAAGCACAGATACGCAGTATTTT.

The gene calls are TRBV11-2 and TRBJ2-2; D is ambiguous. The V end was cut by 6 bases, the J end by 4 bases, with 9 bases between. The CDR3 has 13 residues. Per the germline V gene, CDR1 is SGHAT and CDR2 is FQNNGV. CDR3 in DNA: TGTGCCAGCAGTCCCGCCCCCACCGGGGAGCTGTTTTTT. This sequence encodes CASSPAPTGELFF.

This rearrangement joins TRBV5-6 to TRBJ2-1, with 10 bases aligning to TRBD2. This CDR3 has 16 amino acids. The germline gives CDR1 SGHDT, CDR2 YYEEEE. J lost 4 bases, V lost 4 bases, and 8 bases had no gene match. CDR3 sequence reads: CASSTSGRARYNEQFF. The DNA for the CDR3 is TGTGCCAGCAGCACAAGCGGGAGGGCCAGGTACAATGAGCAGTTCTTC.

V gene TRBV7-2 combines with J gene TRBJ2-1; either TRBD1 or TRBD2 may supply D (5 bases each). Between the trimmed V and J ends, which lost 3 bases and 3 bases, there was a span of 12 bases. This CDR3 is built from 15 residues. Germline CDR1 is SGHTA and CDR2 is FQGNSA. The CDR3 nucleotides are TGTGCCAGCAGCTTCCGGGACGGAGTCTACAATGAGCAGTTCTTC. It specifies CASSFRDGVYNEQFF.

The genes are TRBV5-6 and TRBJ1-3; D not resolved. The CDR3 runs 15 residues. Germline V gene sequence: CDR1 SGHDT, CDR2 YYEEEE. The ends were cut back, 1 base at V and 4 bases at J, with 12 bases in the middle. The CDR3 DNA follows: TGTGCCAGCAGCTTGATAACCTCAGCGGGAAACACCATATATTTT. It specifies CASSLITSAGNTIYF.

The gene calls are TRBV29-1 and TRBJ2-3; D perhaps matches TRBD2 (6 bases). Germline values: CDR1 SQVTM, CDR2 ANQGSEA. The ends were cut back, 4 bases at V and 2 bases at J, with 16 bases in the middle. CDR3 length: 15 residues. CDR3 residues: CSVVSPGTLTDTQYF. Here the CDR3 DNA reads TGCAGCGTTGTTTCACCCGGGACTCTCACAGATACGCAGTATTTT.

This chain joins TRBV5-1 and TRBJ2-7; the D gene is possibly TRBD2 (7 bases). From germline, CDR1 is SGHRS and CDR2 YFSETQ. The CDR3 spans 15 residues. The V end was cut by 4 bases, the J end by 3 bases, with 17 bases between. In DNA, the CDR3 is TGCGCCAGCAGCCCTTCCCGGGGGGCCGGCTACGAGCAGTACTTC. Protein product: CASSPSRGAGYEQYF.